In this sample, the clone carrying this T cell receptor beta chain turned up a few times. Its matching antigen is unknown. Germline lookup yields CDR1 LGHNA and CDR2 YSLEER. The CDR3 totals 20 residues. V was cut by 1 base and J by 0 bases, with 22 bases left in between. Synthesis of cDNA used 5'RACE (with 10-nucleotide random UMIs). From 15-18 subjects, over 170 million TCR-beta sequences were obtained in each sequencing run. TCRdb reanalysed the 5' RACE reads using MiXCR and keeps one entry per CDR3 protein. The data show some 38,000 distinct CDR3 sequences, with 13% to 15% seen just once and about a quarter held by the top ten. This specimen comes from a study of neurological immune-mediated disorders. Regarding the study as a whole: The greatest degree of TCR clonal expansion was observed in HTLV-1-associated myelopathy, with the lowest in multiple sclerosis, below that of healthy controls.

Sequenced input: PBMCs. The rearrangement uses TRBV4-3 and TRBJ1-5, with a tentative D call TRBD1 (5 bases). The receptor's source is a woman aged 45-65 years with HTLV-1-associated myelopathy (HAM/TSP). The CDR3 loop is CASSQVLTRGRLDSNQPQHF. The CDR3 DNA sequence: TGCGCCAGCAGCCAAGTCTTAACCCGGGGACGGCTCGATAGCAATCAGCCCCAGCATTTT.